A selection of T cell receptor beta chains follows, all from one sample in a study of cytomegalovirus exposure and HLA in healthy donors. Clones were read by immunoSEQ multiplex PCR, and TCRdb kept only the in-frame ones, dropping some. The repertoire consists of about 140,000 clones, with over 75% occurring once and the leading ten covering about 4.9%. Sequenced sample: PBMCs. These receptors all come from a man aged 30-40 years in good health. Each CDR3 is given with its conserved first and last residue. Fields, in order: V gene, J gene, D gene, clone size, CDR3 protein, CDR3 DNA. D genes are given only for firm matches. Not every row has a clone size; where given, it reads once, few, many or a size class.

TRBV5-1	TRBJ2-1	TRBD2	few	CASSLASGIWEQFF	TGCGCCAGCAGCTTGGCTAGCGGGATTTGGGAGCAGTTCTTC
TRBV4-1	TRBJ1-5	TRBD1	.	CASSQVGGGTGGGQPQHF	TGCGCCAGCAGCCAAGTTGGGGGCGGGACAGGCGGAGGTCAGCCCCAGCATTTT
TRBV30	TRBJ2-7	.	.	CAWSVGGMGEQYF	TGTGCCTGGAGTGTGGGGGGAATGGGGGAGCAGTACTTC
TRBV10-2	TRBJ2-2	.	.	CASSDWGLGELFF	TGCGCCAGCAGTGATTGGGGGCTCGGGGAGCTGTTTTTT
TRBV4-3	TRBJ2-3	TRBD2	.	CASSQSGRGTDTQYF	TGCGCCAGCAGCCAAAGCGGGAGGGGCACAGATACGCAGTATTTT
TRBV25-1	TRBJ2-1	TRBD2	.	CASSVGTGTSGRGEQFF	TGTGCCAGCAGTGTCGGGACCGGGACTAGCGGGAGAGGGGAGCAGTTCTTC
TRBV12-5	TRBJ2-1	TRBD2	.	CASGISIAGDEQFF	TGTGCTAGTGGTATTAGCATAGCGGGGGATGAGCAGTTCTTC
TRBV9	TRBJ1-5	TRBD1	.	CASSPWGDSINQPQHF	TGTGCCAGCAGCCCGTGGGGGGACAGCATTAATCAGCCCCAGCATTTT
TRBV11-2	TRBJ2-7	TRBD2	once	CASSLIAGVYEQYF	TGTGCCAGCAGCTTAATAGCGGGAGTCTACGAGCAGTACTTC
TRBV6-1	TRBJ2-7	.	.	CASSGIDSRESYEQYF	TGTGCCAGCAGTGGCATTGACTCCCGGGAGTCCTACGAGCAGTACTTC
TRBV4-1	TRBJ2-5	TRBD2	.	CASSQGLAGGPYQETQYF	TGCGCCAGCAGCCAAGGATTAGCGGGAGGCCCGTACCAAGAGACCCAGTACTTC
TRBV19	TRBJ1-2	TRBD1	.	CASSTGGNYGYTF	TGTGCCAGCTCGACAGGGGGCAACTATGGCTACACCTTC
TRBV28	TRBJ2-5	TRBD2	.	CASSLAGEMTQYF	TGTGCCAGCAGTCTAGCGGGAGAAATGACCCAGTACTTC
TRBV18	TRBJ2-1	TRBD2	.	CASSPGLAEYNEQFF	TGTGCCAGCTCACCAGGCCTAGCGGAGTACAATGAGCAGTTCTTC
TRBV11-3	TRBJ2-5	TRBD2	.	CASSLAGGRPSETQYF	TGTGCCAGCAGCTTAGCTGGCGGGAGGCCCTCGGAGACCCAGTACTTC
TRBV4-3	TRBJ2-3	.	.	CASSQGTSYTDTQYF	TGCGCCAGCAGCCAGGGGACATCCTACACAGATACGCAGTATTTT